These 15 T cell receptor beta chains were all obtained from the same sample, sequenced in a study of T cell changes during pregnancy in multiple sclerosis. Data came from immunoSEQ multiplex PCR; TCRdb stores just in-frame clones and leaves some out. In the table there are about 44,000 clones, 80% to 90% of which are singletons. This sample comprised CD4+ T cells from peripheral blood mononuclear cells, obtained after pregnancy. These receptors were taken from a female donor with multiple sclerosis, enrolled in a pregnancy study.

This CDR3 reads CASQGAGNQPQHF. The CDR3 DNA reads as TGTGCCAGCCAGGGCGCGGGCAATCAGCCCCAGCATTTT. The chain uses TRBV6-6 and TRBJ1-5; a weak D match, TRBD1 (5 bases). The V gene's germline CDR1 is MNHNY and CDR2 SVGAGI (reference sequence). This CDR3 comprises 13 residues. The V gene lost 8 bases and the J gene lost 2 bases, with 10 bases spanning the gap.

The chain joins TRBV28 to TRBJ1-2; D call uncertain. Trimming removed 8 bases from V and 7 bases from J, with 14 bases in between. The V gene's germline CDR1 is MDHEN and CDR2 SYDVKM. The CDR3 length is 12 residues. CDR3 region: CASAVGGSGYTF. The CDR3 nucleotides read TGTGCCAGCGCCGTAGGCGGTTCTGGCTACACCTTC.

V and J are TRBV5-1 and TRBJ2-7, with 8 bases lining up with TRBD2. After removal of 0 bases from V and 3 bases from J, the junction contained 5 bases not matched to a gene. Germline V CDR1 and CDR2: SGHRS, YFSETQ. The length of the CDR3 is 15 residues. In DNA form, the CDR3 reads TGCGCCAGCAGCTTGGGGTCTAGCGGGTTCTACGAGCAGTACTTC. It yields the protein CASSLGSSGFYEQYF.

The rearrangement uses TRBV10-3 and TRBJ1-5, with 9 bases identical to TRBD1. This CDR3 region has 14 residues. The junction had 7 bases not matched to a gene; V was cut back by 6 bases and J by 7 bases. Germline values: CDR1 ENHRY, CDR2 SYGVKD. The CDR3, as DNA: TGTGCCATCAGCGAACAGGGGGCGTCGCAGCCCCAGCATTTT. This translates into CAISEQGASQPQHF.

CDR3 in amino acids: CASRAQGLGGELFF. The CDR3 bases are TGTGCCAGCCGCGCACAGGGGTTGGGCGGGGAGCTGTTTTTT. This chain joins TRBV2 and TRBJ2-2; 7 positions agree with TRBD1. V dropped 8 bases and J dropped 7; count of bases not matched to a gene: 10. This CDR3 has 14 residues. The germline gives CDR1 SNHLY, CDR2 FYNNEI.

V is TRBV4-2 and J is TRBJ1-1; 9 bases agree with TRBD1. V was clipped by 4 bases and J by 7 bases; unmatched bases: 10. CDR3 length: 15 amino acids. Germline V lookup: CDR1 LGHNA, CDR2 YNFKEQ. CDR3 nucleotide sequence: TGTGCCAGCAGCCCTTTCCAACCGGGACAGGGTGAAGCTTTCTTT. This translates into CASSPFQPGQGEAFF.

Only one count was recorded for this clone. One junction end disagrees with the germline gene, perhaps due to a read error. The chain combines TRBV6-1 with TRBJ2-7; D is undetermined. CDR3 length equals 11 residues. Looked up from germline, CDR1 is MNHNS and CDR2 is SASEGT. CDR3 sequence: CASSQAGRQYF. As DNA, the CDR3 is TGTGCCAGCAGTCAAGCCGGTCGGCAGTACTTC.

The chain joins TRBV11-3 to TRBJ1-1; D possibly corresponds to TRBD1 (6 bases). V lost 3 bases and J 4 bases, leaving 9 bases between the germline ends. CDR3 size: 13 residues. The germline V gene encodes CDR1 SGHNT and CDR2 YENEEA. This CDR3 reads CASSLDRGTEAFF. The CDR3 DNA reads TGTGCCAGCAGCTTGGACAGAGGCACTGAAGCTTTCTTT.

Only one count was recorded for this clone. The chain uses TRBV11-3 and TRBJ2-1; 8 bases align to TRBD1. Unmatched junction bases numbered 9, after V lost 5 bases and J lost 6 bases. CDR3 length equals 15 residues. CDR1 and CDR2 from the germline V gene are SGHNT and YENEEA. CDR3 nucleotides: TGTGCCAGCAGCCCAGAGGGACAGGAGGGCAATGAGCAGTTCTTC. Translating it yields CASSPEGQEGNEQFF.

The chain joins TRBV28 to TRBJ2-1; tentatively, D is TRBD1 (5 bases). This CDR3 is 15 amino acids long. The germline gives CDR1 MDHEN, CDR2 SYDVKM. Trimming stripped 7 bases from V and 0 bases from J, with 13 bases between. CDR3 amino acids: CASTPVGASYNEQFF. In DNA, the CDR3 is TGTGCCAGCACCCCTGTAGGGGCCTCCTACAATGAGCAGTTCTTC.

The table lists this clone with a count of one. The gene calls are TRBV11-2 and TRBJ1-4, with 7 bases identical to TRBD1. The CDR3 contains 14 residues. V lost 4 bases to trimming and J lost 7 bases; unmatched junction nucleotides: 6. Germline values: CDR1 SGHAT, CDR2 FQNNGV. The DNA for the CDR3 is TGTGCCAGCAGCTATACAGGGGAAAGTGAAAAACTGTTTTTT. The encoded protein is CASSYTGESEKLFF. Full variable domain (outside the CDR3, taken from reference TRBV11-2 and TRBJ1-4): EAGVAQSPRYKIIEKRQSVAFWCNPISGHATLYWYQQILGQGPKLLIQFQNNGVVDDSQLPKDRFSAERLKGVDSTLKIQPAKLEDSAVYLCASSYTGESEKLFFGSGTQLSVL.

This rearrangement joins TRBV5-4 to TRBJ2-1; TRBD2 is a possible D gene (6 bases). Trimming took off 10 bases at V and 9 bases at J, with 20 bases between the two ends. Germline-derived CDR1 and CDR2 are SGHNT and YYREEE (reference sequence). The CDR3 extends over 13 amino acids. This CDR3 reads CAVIREIKGEQFF. As DNA, the CDR3 is TGTGCCGTAATCCGGGAGATAAAGGGTGAGCAGTTCTTC.

The chain uses TRBV7-3 and TRBJ2-7; maybe TRBD1 (6 bases). The V gene's germline CDR1 is SGHTA and CDR2 FQGTGA. The CDR3 totals 15 residues. Deletions cut 0 bases from V and 4 bases from J, with 13 bases between. The CDR3 here is CASSLTPSDRYEQYF. The DNA of the CDR3 is TGTGCCAGCAGCTTAACGCCCTCCGACAGGTACGAGCAGTACTTC. The complete variable domain, with remaining parts taken from reference TRBV7-3 and TRBJ2-7, reads GAGVSQTPSNKVTEKGKYVELRCDPISGHTALYWYRQSLGQGPEFLIYFQGTGAADDSGLPNDRFFAVRPEGSVSTLKIQRTERGDSAVYLCASSLTPSDRYEQYFGPGTRLTVT.

This chain connects TRBV6-1 to TRBJ1-1; unclear D gene. Germline CDR1 reads MNHNS; CDR2 reads SASEGT. The V end lost 3 bases, the J end lost 6 bases, and 14 bases lay between the germline ends. The CDR3 has 14 residues. DNA for the CDR3: TGTGCCAGCAGTGACGGGGATATCTCGGCTGAAGCTTTCTTT. This gives the protein CASSDGDISAEAFF.

This chain uses TRBV2 with TRBJ2-3, with 13 bases identical to TRBD2. From germline, CDR1 is SNHLY and CDR2 FYNNEI. This CDR3 contains 15 residues. Trimming removed 4 bases from V and 3 bases from J; junction bases left unmatched: 1. CDR3 sequence: CASSGGLAGTDTQYF. Written as DNA, the CDR3 is TGTGCCAGCAGTGGGGGACTAGCGGGGACAGATACGCAGTATTTT.